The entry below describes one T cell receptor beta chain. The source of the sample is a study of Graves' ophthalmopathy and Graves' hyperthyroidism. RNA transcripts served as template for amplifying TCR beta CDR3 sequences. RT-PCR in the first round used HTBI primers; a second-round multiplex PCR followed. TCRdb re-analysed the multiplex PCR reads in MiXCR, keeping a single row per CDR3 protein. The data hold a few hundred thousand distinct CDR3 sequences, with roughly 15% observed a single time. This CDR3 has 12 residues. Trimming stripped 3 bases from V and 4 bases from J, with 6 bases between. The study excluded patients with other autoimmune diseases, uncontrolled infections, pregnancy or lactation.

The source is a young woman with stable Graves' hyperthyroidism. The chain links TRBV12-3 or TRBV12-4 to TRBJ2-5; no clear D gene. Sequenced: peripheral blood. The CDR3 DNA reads TGTGCCAGCAGTTTTGGGTCAGAGACCCAGTACTTC. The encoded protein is CASSFGSETQYF.